This T cell receptor beta chain appears in the sequencing data of a study of cytomegalovirus exposure and HLA in healthy donors. Vbeta (60) and Jbeta (13) primers were used in the PCR. TCRdb's copy holds only in-frame clones and misses some; the assay was immunoSEQ multiplex PCR. The sample lists some 110,000 clones, 65% to 75% occurring once. CDR1 and CDR2 from the germline V gene are SGHTA and FQGTGA. The length of the CDR3 is 12 residues. The V gene lost 8 bases and the J gene lost 1 base, with 5 bases spanning the gap. The chain uses TRBV7-3 and TRBJ2-2; possible D gene TRBD2, 5 bases. Sequenced: PBMCs. The source of this sequence is a woman in her 50s in good health and CMV-seropositive. DNA of the CDR3: TGTGCCAGCCGGGGGAACACCGGGGAGCTGTTTTTT. Translating gives CASRGNTGELFF.